One T cell receptor beta chain is described in this entry. This specimen belongs to a study of blood T cells in healthy people across ages. A second PCR, run for about 7 to 12 cycles, used a sample-barcoded 5' primer plus a J-beta primer mix. Each CDR3 protein gets one entry after TCRdb re-called the 5' RACE reads with MiXCR. Altogether roughly 1.4 million distinct CDR3 sequences are present, around 59% being singletons, with the ten largest covering 6.5% to 8.5%. The germline CDR1 and CDR2 sequences are MNHEY and SVGEGT. This CDR3 spans 12 amino acids. V lost 6 bases to trimming and J lost 5 bases, with 10 bases between them.

This chain links TRBV6-2 or TRBV6-3 with TRBJ2-5; D is uncertain. This clonotype originated in a man younger than 30 in good health. Sequencing was carried out using blood. The CDR3 reads CASSTQMETQYF. As DNA, the CDR3 is TGTGCCAGCAGCACGCAAATGGAGACCCAGTACTTC.